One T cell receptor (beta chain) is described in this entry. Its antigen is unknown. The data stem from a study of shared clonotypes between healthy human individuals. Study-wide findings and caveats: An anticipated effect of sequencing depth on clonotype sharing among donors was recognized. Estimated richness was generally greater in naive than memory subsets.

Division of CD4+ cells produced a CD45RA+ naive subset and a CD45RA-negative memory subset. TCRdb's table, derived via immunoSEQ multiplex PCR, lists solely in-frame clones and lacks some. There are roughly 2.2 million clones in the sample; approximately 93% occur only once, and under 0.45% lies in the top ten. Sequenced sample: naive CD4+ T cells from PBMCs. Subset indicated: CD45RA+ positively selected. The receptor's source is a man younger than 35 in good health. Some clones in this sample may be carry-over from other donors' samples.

The CDR3 coding sequence is TGTGCCAGCCCCGGATGCTCCTACGAGCAGTACTTC. Its protein product is CASPGCSYEQYF. The chain links TRBV28 to TRBJ2-7, with no clear D. Germline CDR1 reads MDHEN; CDR2 reads SYDVKM. The ends were cut back, 8 bases at V and 0 bases at J, with 8 bases in the middle. CDR3 length: 12 amino acids.